This TCR beta chain came from a study of shared clonotypes between healthy human individuals. This CDR3 has 16 residues. A word on this clone: Its antigen is currently unknown.

Study-wide points: Estimated richness was generally greater in naive than memory subsets. Shared clonotypes: approximately 5.3% naive CD4, roughly 3.8% naive CD8, about 2.4% memory CD4, over 0.3% memory CD8.

The assay was carried out at the deep level. Libraries were prepared by immunoSEQ multiplex PCR; TCRdb keeps only in-frame clonotypes and omits some of them. The top ten hold over 1% of the sample, which has over a million clones, around 97% seen once. The authors divided CD4+ cells into CD45RA+ naive and CD45RA-negative memory subsets. The chain is built from TRBV12-1 and TRBJ1-2. TRBV12-1 is a pseudogene segment. Material for sequencing was naive CD4+ T cells sorted from blood. Indicated subset: CD45RA+ positively selected. This sequence originates from a man younger than 40 in good health. This CDR3 is CASSFALRRLNYGYTF. CDR3 nucleotides: TGTGCCAGCAGCTTTGCGCTAAGGCGTCTTAACTATGGCTACACCTTC.